This T cell receptor (beta chain) comes out of a study of control samples from healthy donors and cancer patients (dated by TCRdb to the early 2020s). The germline V gene (reference sequence) gives CDR1 as SEHNR and CDR2 as FQNEAQ. V and J are truncated by 5 bases and 7 bases respectively, leaving an intervening sequence of 12 bases. Inclusive of the bounding cysteine and phenylalanine, the CDR3 is 13 residues long. Just CDR3 DNA is preserved here, 39 bases in frame from base 1. The library was generated by the immunoSEQ multiplex PCR assay. TCRdb limited this immuneACCESS table to in-frame rearrangements with V and J called. A share of clones is missing; checked studies link under half to unresolved V genes, and the rest is unexplained. The sample contains some 3,300 clones, approximately 75% of them found a single time. The ten largest clones represent about 9.4% of the sample. Notes on this clone: This clone's antigen is unknown. Base qualities are not at hand, and no much larger clone is one base apart.

The clonotype comes from a female donor with melanoma. The sample consisted of formalin-fixed, paraffin-embedded tissue. The chain was built from TRBV7-9 and TRBJ1-3, with the D gene not confidently named. CDR3 sequence: CASSPREENTIYF. The nucleotide sequence reads as follows: TGTGCCAGCAGCCCTAGGGAGGAGAACACCATATATTTT.